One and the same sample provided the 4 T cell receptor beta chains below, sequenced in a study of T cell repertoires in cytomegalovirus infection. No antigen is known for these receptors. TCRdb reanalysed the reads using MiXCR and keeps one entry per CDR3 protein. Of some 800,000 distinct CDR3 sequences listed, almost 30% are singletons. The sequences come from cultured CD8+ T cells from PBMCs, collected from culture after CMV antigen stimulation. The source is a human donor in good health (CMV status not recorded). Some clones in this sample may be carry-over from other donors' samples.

Here the CDR3 DNA reads TGTGCCAGCACACTTCACCCGGCGACCTCCTACAATGAGCAGTTCTTC. This translates into CASTLHPATSYNEQFF. The chain couples TRBV6-1 to TRBJ2-1; unclear D gene. V was shortened by 7 bases and J by 0 bases, with 16 bases between the two germline ends. The length of the CDR3 is 16 residues. Germline CDR1 MNHNS, CDR2 SASEGT.

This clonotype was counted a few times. The CDR3 DNA follows: TGTGCCAGCAGCCTACAGCCCCACGAGCAGTACTTC. It codes for CASSLQPHEQYF. The chain carries TRBV7-8 and TRBJ2-7; D is unclear. Trimming left V 5 bases short and J 5 bases short, with 10 bases between. CDR1 is SGHVS and CDR2 is FQNEAQ in the germline V gene. CDR3 size: 12 residues.

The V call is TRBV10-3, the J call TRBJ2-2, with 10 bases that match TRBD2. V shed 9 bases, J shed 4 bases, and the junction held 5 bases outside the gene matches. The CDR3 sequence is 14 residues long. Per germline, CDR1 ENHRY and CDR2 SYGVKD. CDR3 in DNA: TGTGCCATTCCGGGACTAGCGTCCACCGGGGAGCTGTTTTTT. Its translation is CAIPGLASTGELFF.

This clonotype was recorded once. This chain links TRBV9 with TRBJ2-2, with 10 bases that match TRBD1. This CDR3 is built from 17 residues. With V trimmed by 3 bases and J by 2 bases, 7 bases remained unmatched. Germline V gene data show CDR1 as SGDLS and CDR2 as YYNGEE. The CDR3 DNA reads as TGTGCCAGCAGCGCCCCCGGACAGGGGGTAAACACCGGGGAGCTGTTTTTT. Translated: CASSAPGQGVNTGELFF.